This T cell receptor (beta chain) was obtained from a study of T cell repertoires in cytomegalovirus infection. Whole-study context: In the study, CMV epitopes included recently identified HLA-C-restricted and well-studied HLA-B-restricted ones. Through public TCR beta signatures, both CMV infection and matching HLA type were indicated. Findings and caveats of the study: Dominating the ex vivo response were TCR beta clonotypes that were CMV-specific and HLA-C-restricted. Using cumulative public TCR beta family frequency, the authors identified those who carried CMV together with the relevant HLA.

In regard to this clonotype: Its specificity is unknown.

MiXCR, run by TCRdb on the reads, gives a single entry per CDR3 protein. This sample has fewer than 850,000 distinct CDR3 sequences, with 25% to 35% found just once. Unmatched junction bases numbered 5, after V lost 1 base and J lost 5 bases. The CDR3 is 15 residues long. The clonotype comes from a human donor in good health (CMV status not recorded). Some clones in this sample may be carry-over from other donors' samples. The sample in question was cultured CD8+ T cells from PBMCs, obtained from culture after CMV antigen stimulation. The chain joins TRBV12-3 or TRBV12-4 to TRBJ1-5; 7 bases are shared with TRBD1. CDR3 protein: CASSLGEGGHQPQHF. The CDR3 bases are TGTGCCAGCAGTTTAGGGGAAGGGGGCCATCAGCCCCAGCATTTT.